The sequence of this T cell receptor beta chain was determined in a study of OX40 agonist ivuxolimab in advanced cancers. Overall study: The dose of intravenous ivuxolimab that patients received every 2 weeks ranged from 0.01 to 10 mg/kg.

TCRdb keeps only in-frame clones here, not all; method: immunoSEQ multiplex PCR. This sample has roughly 110,000 clones, with less than 95% found just once. Germline trimming cut 2 bases from V and 6 bases from J; bases unmatched to any gene: 10. Germline V gene lookup returns CDR1 GTSNPN and CDR2 SVGIG (reference sequence). The CDR3 spans 15 residues. Autoimmune disease history or systemic immunosuppression excluded patients. The input for sequencing was CD4+ or CD8+ T cells sorted from blood, taken in a trial of the OX40 agonist ivuxolimab. The V call is TRBV30, the J call TRBJ1-5; 7 nucleotides align to TRBD1. The TCR comes from an adult with an advanced solid tumor such as melanoma, head and neck, liver or kidney cancer. The CDR3 loop reads CAWSTRTGRGQPQHF. The CDR3 bases are TGTGCCTGGAGTACCAGGACAGGACGAGGTCAGCCCCAGCATTTT. Drawing the rest from reference TRBV30 and TRBJ1-5, the complete variable domain is SQTIHQWPATLVQPVGSPLSLECTVEGTSNPNLYWYRQAAGRGLQLLFYSVGIGQISSEVPQNLSASRPQDRQFILSSKKLLLSDSGFYLCAWSTRTGRGQPQHFGDGTRLSIL.